The clone carrying this TCR beta chain was recorded many times. The V end was cut by 2 bases, the J end by 8 bases, with 9 bases between. Germline V lookup: CDR1 LGHNA, CDR2 YSLEER. The CDR3 covers 12 residues. Separate cDNA molecules received unique molecular identifiers, which the library attached to them. TCRdb redid the calling of the RACE reads with MiXCR, one entry per CDR3 protein. The repertoire holds about 50,000 distinct CDR3 sequences, with about 3.9% as singletons. Specified time point: healthy volunteer bleed at 2 weeks. Sequencing started from total RNA isolated from unfractionated whole blood. The record originates from a study of human T cells and chemical hapten exposure.

The sample taken for sequencing was whole blood. J is TRBJ1-2 and V is TRBV4-3, with D uncertain. This TCR was recovered from a female donor in good health. Some clones in this sample may be carry-over from other donors' samples. The CDR3 loop reads CASSQSRGGYTF. The CDR3 nucleotides are TGCGCCAGCAGCCAATCCCGGGGAGGCTACACCTTC.